Here is one TCR beta chain with its context. The antigen remains undetermined. Random hexamers were used to reverse transcribe an amount of roughly 0.45 to 1 ug RNA. Multiplex immunoSEQ PCR targeted 54 Vbeta and 13 Jbeta TCR beta segments. TCRdb fed the immunoSEQ multiplex PCR reads into MiXCR, producing one record per CDR3 protein. The sample includes around 80,000 distinct CDR3 sequences, under 95% of them seen just once. The record originates from a study of CD8 T cells in Susac syndrome. Study as a whole: At the time their blood was drawn, patients with Susac syndrome were either therapy-naive, on corticosteroids (with some of them also receiving intravenous immunoglobulin), or on intravenous immunoglobulin alone.

Trimming took 6 bases from V and 7 from J; bases not matched to a gene: 26. This CDR3 region has 20 residues. Germline CDR1 LGHNT, CDR2 FRNRAP. Study-level results: Susac CD8+ cells expanded clonally the most in TEMRA cells and in active patients. The study conceded that its TCR sequencing and HLA analysis involved relatively few individuals.

V and J are TRBV12-5 and TRBJ2-1, with 8 positions matching TRBD2. This receptor was identified in a human donor with Susac syndrome. Input material: CD8+ T cells from PBMCs. CDR3 sequence reads: CASGPTARGGGGRHWNEQFF. In DNA form, the CDR3 reads TGTGCTAGTGGCCCAACAGCGAGGGGAGGCGGGGGGCGTCATTGGAATGAGCAGTTCTTC. The full variable domain, with the rest looked up from reference TRBV12-5 and TRBJ2-1, is DARVTQTPRHKVTEMGQEVTMRCQPILGHNTVFWYRQTMMQGLELLAYFRNRAPLDDSGMPKDRFSAEMPDATLATLKIQPSEPRDSAVYFCASGPTARGGGGRHWNEQFFGPGTRLTVL.